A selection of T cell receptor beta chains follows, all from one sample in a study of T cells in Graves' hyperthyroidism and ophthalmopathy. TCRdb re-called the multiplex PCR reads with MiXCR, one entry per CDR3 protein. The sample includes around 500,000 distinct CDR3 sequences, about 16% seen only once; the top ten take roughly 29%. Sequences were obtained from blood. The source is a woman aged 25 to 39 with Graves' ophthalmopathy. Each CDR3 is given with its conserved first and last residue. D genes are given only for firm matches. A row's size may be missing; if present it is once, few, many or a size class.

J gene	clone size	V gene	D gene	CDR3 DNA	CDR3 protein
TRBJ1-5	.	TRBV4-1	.	TGCGCCAGCAGCCAAGATCCCAGGATAAGCAATCAGCCCCAGCATTTT	CASSQDPRISNQPQHF
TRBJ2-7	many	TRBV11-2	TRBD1	TGTGCCAGCAGCTTGGGGACAGTCGGCTACGAGCAGTACTTC	CASSLGTVGYEQYF
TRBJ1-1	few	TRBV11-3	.	TGTGCCAGCAGGCGTCCACCGAACACTGAAGCTTTCTTT	CASRRPPNTEAFF
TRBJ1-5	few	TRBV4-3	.	TGCGCCAGCAGCCAGGGTATGGCCAATCAGCCCCAGCATTTT	CASSQGMANQPQHF
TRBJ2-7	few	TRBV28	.	TGTGCCACTGGGGGCTACTCCTACGAGCAGTACTTC	CATGGYSYEQYF
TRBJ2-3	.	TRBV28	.	TGTGCCAGCAGTTCCCCACCAGGGCTCACAGATACGCAGTATTTT	CASSSPPGLTDTQYF
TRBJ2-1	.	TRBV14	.	TGTGCCAGCAGCTTTACGGTGGTGGGAAATGAGCAGTTCTTC	CASSFTVVGNEQFF
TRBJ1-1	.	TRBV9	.	TGTGCCAGCAGCCTAGTAGGGGCGGGCACTGAAGCTTTCTTT	CASSLVGAGTEAFF
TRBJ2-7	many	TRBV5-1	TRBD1	TGCGCCAGCAGCTTGGGCACAGGGGGCCATAGCTCCTACGAGCAGTACTTC	CASSLGTGGHSSYEQYF
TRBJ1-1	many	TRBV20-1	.	TGCAGTGCGCCCTATGGGAACACTGAAGCTTTCTTT	CSAPYGNTEAFF
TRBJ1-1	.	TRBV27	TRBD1	TGTGCCAGCAATCTACAGGGGGCGAACACTGAAGCTTTCTTT	CASNLQGANTEAFF
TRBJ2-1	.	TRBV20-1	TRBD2	TGCAGTGCTATTAGCGGGCCAGTCCACAATGAGCAGTTCTTC	CSAISGPVHNEQFF
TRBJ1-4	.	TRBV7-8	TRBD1	TGTGCCAGCAGCCCCAATCGAAGGACAGGGCTGAACGAAAAACTGTTTTTT	CASSPNRRTGLNEKLFF
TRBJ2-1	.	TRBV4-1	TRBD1	TGCGCCAGCAGCCGGACGCAGGGGGTGAGCTACAATGAGCAGTTCTTC	CASSRTQGVSYNEQFF
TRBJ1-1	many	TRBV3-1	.	TGTGCCAGCAGGCATTGGGGAGGGGACACTGAAGCTTTCTTT	CASRHWGGDTEAFF
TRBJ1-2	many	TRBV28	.	TGTGCCAGCAGTCCATTAAACTATGGCTACACCTTC	CASSPLNYGYTF
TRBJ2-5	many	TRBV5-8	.	TGTGCCAGCAGCTCCGGTGAGAGGGAGACCCAGTACTTC	CASSSGERETQYF
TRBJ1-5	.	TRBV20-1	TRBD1	TGCAGTGCTAGAGCGGGGACAGGGGGCTTCAATCAGCCCCAGCATTTT	CSARAGTGGFNQPQHF
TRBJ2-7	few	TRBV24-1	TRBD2	TGTGCCACCAGCCATCTGGGCGGGAGGGCATACGAGCAGTACTTC	CATSHLGGRAYEQYF
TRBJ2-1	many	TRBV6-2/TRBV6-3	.	TGTGCCAGCAGCCCCCAGACCGGAGGTGAGCAGTTCTTC	CASSPQTGGEQFF
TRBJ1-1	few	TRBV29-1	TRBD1	TGCAGCGTTGAAGAGAGGCGACAGGGGTTCGTAGGCACTGAAGCTTTCTTT	CSVEERRQGFVGTEAFF
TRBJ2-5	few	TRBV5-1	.	TGCGCCAGCAGACAAGGTTCCTTTTTCTCCCAACAAGAGACCCAGTACTTC	CASRQGSFFSQQETQYF
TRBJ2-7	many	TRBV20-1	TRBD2	TGCAGTGCTAGAGAGGAGGCGGGAGGATACTACGAGCAGTACTTC	CSAREEAGGYYEQYF
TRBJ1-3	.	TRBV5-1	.	TGCGCCAGCAGCTTGACACAATCTACATCTGGAAACACCATATATTTT	CASSLTQSTSGNTIYF
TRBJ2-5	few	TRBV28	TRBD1	TGTGCCAGCAGTCTAGGACAGGGGTCCCTCCGAGGGACCCAGTACTTC	CASSLGQGSLRGTQYF
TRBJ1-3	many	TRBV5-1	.	TGCGCCAGCAGGACAGATGGGCCTGGAAACACCATATATTTT	CASRTDGPGNTIYF
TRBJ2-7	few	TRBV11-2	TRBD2	TGTGCCAGCAGCTCTACCCTGGCGGGAGGGGAGCAGTACTTC	CASSSTLAGGEQYF
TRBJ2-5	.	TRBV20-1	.	TGCAGTGCTAGGGGCGGGGAGATCCAGTACTTC	CSARGGEIQYF
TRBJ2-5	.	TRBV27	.	TGTGCCAGCAGTTCCTCCGGGACTTCAAAGACCCAGTACTTC	CASSSSGTSKTQYF
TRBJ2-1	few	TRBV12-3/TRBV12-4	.	TGTGCCAGCACCTCCGGGACGGCAAACAATGAGCAGTTCTTC	CASTSGTANNEQFF
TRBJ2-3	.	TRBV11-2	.	TGTGCCAGCAGTTTATTAACGGCGGGGAATACGCAGTATTTT	CASSLLTAGNTQYF
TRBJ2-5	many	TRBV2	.	TGTGCCAGCAACTCGCGGACGATGCAAGAGACCCAGTACTTC	CASNSRTMQETQYF
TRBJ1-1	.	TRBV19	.	TGTGCCAGTAGTTCCCTTGGGGCTACAATGGACACTGAAGCTTTCTTT	CASSSLGATMDTEAFF
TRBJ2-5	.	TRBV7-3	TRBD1	TGTGCCAGCAGCACGACAGGGGGCGCGAAGACCCAGTACTTC	CASSTTGGAKTQYF
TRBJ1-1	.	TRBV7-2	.	TGTGCCAGCAGCTTAATGGGTTGGGAAGCTTTCTTT	CASSLMGWEAFF
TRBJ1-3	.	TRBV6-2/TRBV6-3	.	TGTGCCAGCAGGGATTCAACTGGAAACACCATATATTTT	CASRDSTGNTIYF